This TCR beta chain was sequenced for a study of cytomegalovirus exposure and HLA in healthy donors. On this clone itself: The antigen is unknown.

PCR amplification relied on 60 Vbeta primers (plus 13 Jbeta primers). Sequencing used immunoSEQ multiplex PCR; TCRdb keeps in-frame clones, though not all of them. The data show about 120,000 clones, roughly 82% seen once. General study points: Rare sequences made up most TCRs, while some public TCRs were found in many donors.

CDR1 SGHTA and CDR2 FQGNSA come from the germline V gene. The V and J ends lost 2 bases and 0 bases respectively, with 11 bases between them. This CDR3 contains 16 residues. The chain links TRBV7-2 to TRBJ1-3, with D uncertain. Sequenced sample: PBMCs. The sequence was obtained from a woman under 30 in good health and CMV-seronegative. CDR3 bases: TGTGCCAGCAGCTTACGGGAAGCTGTCTCTGGAAACACCATATATTTT. Its protein is CASSLREAVSGNTIYF.